Listed here is a single TCR beta chain. Antigen unknown. This entry is derived from a study of T cell responses to AZD1222 COVID-19 vaccine. Study findings and constraints: Spike regions recognized by vaccine-associated CD4 TCRs spanned the protein, led by 160-218 and 743-854. A mostly white British donor set with more females was recruited, and clonal diversity was possibly underestimated. Reportedly, nearly half of unique spike TCRs recognized epitopes outside B.1.351/B.1.1.7 mutations. An increase in Spike-specific TCR breadth and depth was observed after two AZD1222 doses.

Germline-derived CDR1 and CDR2 are LNHDA and SQIVND (reference sequence). V lost 10 bases, J lost 6 bases, and 21 bases lay in between. The CDR3 is 14 amino acids. Produced via immunoSEQ multiplex PCR; TCRdb's table is partial and in-frame only. Of about 120,000 clones listed, more than 75% are singletons. The V and J genes are TRBV19 and TRBJ1-2; perhaps TRBD1 as D (6 bases). The sequence came from an adult in good health. The specimen was peripheral blood, collected on day 0 of AZD1222 vaccination. CDR3 region: CATRQAGVINGYTF. The DNA for the CDR3 is TGTGCCACCCGACAGGCGGGGGTTATAAATGGCTACACCTTC.